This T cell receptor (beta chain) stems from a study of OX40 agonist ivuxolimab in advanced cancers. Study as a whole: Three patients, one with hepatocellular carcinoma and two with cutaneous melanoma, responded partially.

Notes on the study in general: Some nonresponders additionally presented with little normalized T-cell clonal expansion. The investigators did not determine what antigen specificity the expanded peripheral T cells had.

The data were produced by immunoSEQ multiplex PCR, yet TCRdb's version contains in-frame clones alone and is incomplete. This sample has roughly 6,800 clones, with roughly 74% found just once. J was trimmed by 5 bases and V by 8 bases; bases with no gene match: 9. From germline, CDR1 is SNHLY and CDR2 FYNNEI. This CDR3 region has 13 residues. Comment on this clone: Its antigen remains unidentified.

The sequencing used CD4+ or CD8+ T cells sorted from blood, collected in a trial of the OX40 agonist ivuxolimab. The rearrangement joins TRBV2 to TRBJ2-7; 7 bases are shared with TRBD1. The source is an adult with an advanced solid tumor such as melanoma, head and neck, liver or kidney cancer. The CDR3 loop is CASSPQGRNEQYF. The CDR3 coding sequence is TGTGCCAGCTCCCCACAGGGGCGGAACGAGCAGTACTTC.